The 23 T cell receptor beta chains reported below all come from one sample, sequenced in a study of blood T cell repertoires in COVID-19. Libraries were prepared by immunoSEQ multiplex PCR; TCRdb keeps only in-frame clonotypes and omits some of them. This sample has tens of thousands of clones; 85% occur once, and the top ten carry roughly 5.5%. The sample consisted of peripheral blood. These receptors were taken from a man in his sixties or seventies with acute or convalescent COVID-19.

The J gene is TRBJ1-5, the V gene TRBV3-1 (or the pseudogene TRBV3-2); tentative D call: TRBD1 (6 bases). Per germline, CDR1 LGHDT and CDR2 YNNKEL (reference sequence). This CDR3 has 19 amino acids. The V end lost 4 bases, the J end lost 2 bases, and 24 bases lay between the germline ends. For the CDR3, the DNA is TGTGCCAGCAGCCCCGCCGGCGAGACAGGCCGGGCGGGCAATCAGCCCCAGCATTTT. This codes for CASSPAGETGRAGNQPQHF.

The V and J genes are TRBV11-1 and TRBJ2-2; possible D gene TRBD2, 5 bases. Germline CDR1 is SGHAT and CDR2 is FQDESV (reference sequence). Trimming shortened V by 1 base and J by 6 bases, and 12 bases separated the two germline ends. The CDR3 spans 15 residues. This chain's CDR3 is CASSLEGRTAGELFF. As DNA, the CDR3 is TGTGCCAGCAGCTTAGAGGGCAGGACTGCCGGGGAGCTGTTTTTT.

This clone appeared once. V usage is TRBV11-2 and J usage is TRBJ2-7; weak D call: TRBD1 (5 bases). The V end was cut by 1 base, the J end by 3 bases, with 10 bases between. This CDR3 is built from 14 residues. Germline V CDR1 and CDR2: SGHAT, FQNNGV. DNA of the CDR3: TGTGCCAGCAGCTTAGTTAAGGGGAACTACGAGCAGTACTTC. Translation gives CASSLVKGNYEQYF. The variable domain in full, with the rest retrieved from reference TRBV11-2 and TRBJ2-7, is EAGVAQSPRYKIIEKRQSVAFWCNPISGHATLYWYQQILGQGPKLLIQFQNNGVVDDSQLPKDRFSAERLKGVDSTLKIQPAKLEDSAVYLCASSLVKGNYEQYFGPGTRLTVT.

This sequence joins TRBV16 and TRBJ1-5, with D tentatively TRBD1 (5 bases). The V gene lost 0 bases and the J gene lost 7 bases, with 7 bases spanning the gap. The CDR3 consists of 13 residues. The germline V gene encodes CDR1 KGHSY and CDR2 FQNENV. CDR3 amino acids: CASSQSGAQPQHF. The CDR3 DNA follows: TGTGCCAGCAGCCAATCAGGGGCCCAGCCCCAGCATTTT.

This clone was counted a few times. This chain links TRBV4-1 with TRBJ1-2; possible D gene TRBD1, 6 bases. Germline V gene lookup returns CDR1 MGHRA and CDR2 YSYEKL. The CDR3 runs to 17 residues. V was cut by 4 bases and J by 2 bases, with 20 bases left in between. CDR3 nucleotide sequence: TGCGCCAGCAGCCTCAAGGTCGAGACAGGATCCAACTATGGCTACACCTTC. Protein product: CASSLKVETGSNYGYTF.

V and J are TRBV5-1 and TRBJ2-5; 8 bases map to TRBD2. J lost 2 bases, V lost 4 bases, and 7 bases had no gene match. Germline loops: CDR1 SGHRS, CDR2 YFSETQ. The CDR3 extends over 15 amino acids. Here the CDR3 DNA reads TGCGCCAGCAGCCGCTCGGGGGGGAGGCAAGAGACCCAGTACTTC. Protein: CASSRSGGRQETQYF.

The chain combines TRBV3-1 (or the pseudogene TRBV3-2) with TRBJ2-7; TRBD2 might be the D (6 bases). Germline V gives CDR1 LGHDT, CDR2 YNNKEL (reference sequence). V was cut by 0 bases and J by 6 bases, with 12 bases left in between. The length of the CDR3 is 14 residues. In DNA, the CDR3 is TGTGCCAGCAGCCAAGATGGGAGGACGGGCGAGCAGTACTTC. This codes for CASSQDGRTGEQYF.

V gene TRBV5-1 combines with J gene TRBJ2-4; TRBD1 is a possible D gene (6 bases). V was shortened by 5 bases and J by 1 base, with 13 bases between the two germline ends. The CDR3 runs to 15 residues. In germline, CDR1 is SGHRS, CDR2 YFSETQ. CDR3 DNA: TGCGCCAGCAGTCCAGGGGTGGGGGCCAAAAACATTCAGTACTTC. This translates into CASSPGVGAKNIQYF.

The gene calls are TRBV4-1 and TRBJ1-2; 8 nucleotides align to TRBD1. J was trimmed by 7 bases and V by 2 bases; bases with no gene match: 12. The CDR3 runs 16 residues. The germline gives CDR1 MGHRA, CDR2 YSYEKL. CDR3 region: CASSQTTTRGPGGYTF. The CDR3 DNA reads TGCGCCAGCAGCCAAACAACTACCAGGGGGCCGGGTGGCTACACCTTC.

This sequence joins TRBV5-1 and TRBJ2-1; 12 nucleotides match TRBD2. The CDR3 extends over 15 amino acids. Germline CDR1 SGHRS, CDR2 YFSETQ. The V and J ends lost 4 bases and 8 bases, in that order; junction bases with no gene match: 7. This CDR3 reads CASSASSGGADEQFF. As DNA, the CDR3 is TGCGCCAGCAGCGCCTCTAGCGGGGGGGCGGATGAGCAGTTCTTC.

The chain has TRBV5-1 and TRBJ2-2; the D gene is possibly TRBD1 (6 bases). Between the trimmed V and J ends, which lost 0 bases and 4 bases, there was a span of 10 bases. CDR1 is SGHRS and CDR2 is YFSETQ in the germline V gene. The CDR3 is 15 amino acids. The CDR3 spells CASSLGEGGTGELFF. As DNA, the CDR3 is TGCGCCAGCAGCTTGGGTGAAGGGGGCACCGGGGAGCTGTTTTTT.

The J gene is TRBJ2-3, the V gene TRBV2; D is ambiguous. This CDR3 region has 14 residues. Germline V gives CDR1 SNHLY, CDR2 FYNNEI. V was trimmed by 5 bases and J by 9 bases, leaving 18 bases between them. DNA of the CDR3: TGTGCCAGCAGTCAAAGTAGAGATACTTCGACGCAGTATTTT. Translation gives CASSQSRDTSTQYF.

This sequence joins TRBV29-1 and TRBJ2-3, with D uncertain. The V end was cut by 4 bases, the J end by 0 bases, with 11 bases between. The CDR3 totals 14 residues. The germline CDR1 and CDR2 sequences are SQVTM and ANQGSEA. CDR3: CSVAVAYSTDTQYF. The CDR3 nucleotides are TGCAGCGTTGCAGTAGCCTATAGCACAGATACGCAGTATTTT.

The chain is built from TRBV18 and TRBJ2-5, with D hard to call. This CDR3 comprises 14 residues. CDR1 is KGHSH, CDR2 LQKENI, per germline. Trimming left V 0 bases short and J 1 base short, with 6 bases between. The CDR3, as DNA: TGTGCCAGCTCACCACCCCATTTCCAAGAGACCCAGTACTTC. It is translated as CASSPPHFQETQYF.

V and J are TRBV20-1 and TRBJ2-6; tentative D call: TRBD2 (5 bases). The CDR3 loop spans 17 amino acids. Germline V gene data show CDR1 as DFQATT and CDR2 as SNEGSKA (reference sequence). Trimming removed 3 bases from V and 4 bases from J, with 19 bases in between. CDR3 nucleotides: TGCAGTGCTAGTTACGGGGAACTGTTGACCGGGGCCAACGTCCTGACTTTC. Translation: CSASYGELLTGANVLTF.

The chain couples TRBV5-1 to TRBJ1-2, with 8 bases identical to TRBD1. V was pared by 4 bases and J by 7 bases, with 12 bases of the junction left unmatched. Germline V gene lookup returns CDR1 SGHRS and CDR2 YFSETQ. This CDR3 comprises 15 residues. The CDR3 nucleotides read TGCGCCAGCAGCGCCGGGGGACAGGACGTTTCTGGCTACACCTTC. This gives the protein CASSAGGQDVSGYTF.

This clone was seen a few times. This chain links TRBV23-1 with TRBJ2-1; TRBD1 agrees at 12 bases. TRBV23-1 has ORF status, its function being uncertain. This CDR3 has 15 amino acids. V dropped 4 bases and J dropped 15; count of bases not matched to a gene: 13. The CDR3 here is CASSPAGTGGCRVFF. Written as DNA, the CDR3 is TGCGCCAGCAGTCCTGCGGGGACAGGGGGCTGCCGGGTGTTCTTC.

This sequence joins TRBV11-2 and TRBJ2-1; TRBD2 agrees at 9 bases. The CDR3 length is 15 residues. The V segment lost 3 bases and the J segment 8 bases; nucleotides outside the gene matches: 8. Germline CDR1 and CDR2: SGHAT and FQNNGV. The CDR3 reads CASSFSSGARHEQFF. The DNA of the CDR3 is TGTGCCAGCAGCTTCTCTAGCGGGGCCCGCCATGAGCAGTTCTTC.

This clone came up a few times. The chain has TRBV7-9 and TRBJ1-6, with unresolved D. Germline V gene data show CDR1 as SEHNR and CDR2 as FQNEAQ (reference sequence). The CDR3 covers 13 residues. The V and J ends lost 3 bases and 8 bases respectively, with 8 bases between them. CDR3 coding DNA: TGTGCCAGCAGCTTTGGCCCAGATTCACCCCTCCACTTT. The encoded protein is CASSFGPDSPLHF.

Only a few counts were recorded for this clone. V is TRBV13 and J is TRBJ2-7, with D possibly matching TRBD1 (6 bases). The CDR3 contains 14 residues. Germline V gene lookup returns CDR1 PRHDT and CDR2 FYEKMQ (reference sequence). Trimming left V 5 bases short and J 0 bases short, with 11 bases between. Here the CDR3 reads CASSANRVSYEQYF. In nucleotides, the CDR3 is TGTGCCAGCAGCGCCAACAGGGTCTCCTACGAGCAGTACTTC.

The chain couples TRBV5-1 to TRBJ2-1, with 11 positions matching TRBD2. Germline values: CDR1 SGHRS, CDR2 YFSETQ. V lost 3 bases, J lost 5 bases, and 10 bases stayed unmatched. The CDR3 loop spans 17 amino acids. CDR3 region: CASSSQILAGGNNEQFF. The CDR3, as DNA: TGCGCCAGCAGCTCCCAGATTCTAGCGGGGGGAAACAATGAGCAGTTCTTC.

The chain recombines TRBV2 with TRBJ1-4, with 9 bases matching TRBD1. This CDR3 has 17 residues. Germline V lookup: CDR1 SNHLY, CDR2 FYNNEI. The junction had 7 bases not matched to a gene; V was cut back by 5 bases and J by 0 bases. The CDR3 region is CASSYGQGTATNEKLFF. CDR3 nucleotide sequence: TGTGCCAGCAGTTACGGACAGGGGACTGCAACTAATGAAAAACTGTTTTTT.

This chain connects TRBV28 to TRBJ1-2; D gene unclear. The CDR3 is 12 amino acids. Per the germline V gene, CDR1 is MDHEN and CDR2 is SYDVKM. The V end was cut by 3 bases, the J end by 3 bases, with 5 bases between. DNA of the CDR3: TGTGCCAGCAGTTTTACAGACTATGGCTACACCTTC. Its protein product is CASSFTDYGYTF.